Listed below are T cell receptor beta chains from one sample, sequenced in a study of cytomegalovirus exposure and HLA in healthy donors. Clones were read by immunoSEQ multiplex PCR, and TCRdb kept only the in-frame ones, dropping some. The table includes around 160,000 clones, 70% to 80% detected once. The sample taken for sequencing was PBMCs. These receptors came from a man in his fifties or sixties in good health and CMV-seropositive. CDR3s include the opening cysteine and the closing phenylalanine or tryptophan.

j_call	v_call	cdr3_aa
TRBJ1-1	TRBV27	CASSSAGETEAFF
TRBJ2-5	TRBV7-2	CASSVDYKETQYF
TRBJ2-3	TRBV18	CASSPRSGGAADTQYF
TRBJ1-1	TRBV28	CASSFSITEAFF
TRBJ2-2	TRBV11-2	CASSPKRGQLPGELFF
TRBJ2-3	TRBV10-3	CAIWGGTSTDTQYF
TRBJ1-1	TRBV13	CASSQTLGHTEAFF
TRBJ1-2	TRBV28	CASRTGFKDGYTF
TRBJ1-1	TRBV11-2	CASSLASWTVNTEAFF
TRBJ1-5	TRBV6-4	CASSDSGGNQPQHF
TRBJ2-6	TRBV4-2	CASSLWPQGAGGANVLTF
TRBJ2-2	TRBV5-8	CASSSGGSNTGELFF
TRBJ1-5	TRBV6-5	CASRGYGNQPQHF
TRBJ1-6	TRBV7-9	CASSGGPGSSYNSPLHF
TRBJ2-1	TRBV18	CASSPSSGGNEQFF
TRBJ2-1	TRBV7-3	CASSTQGGTYNEQFF
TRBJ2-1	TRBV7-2	CASSPRGQAGELEQFF
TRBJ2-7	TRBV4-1	CASSQTGQSNYYEQYF
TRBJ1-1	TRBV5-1	CASSLDPSYTEAFF
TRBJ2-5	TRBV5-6	CASSFGTVQETQYF
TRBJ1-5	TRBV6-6	CASRLGQGAGQPQHF
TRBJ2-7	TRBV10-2	CASSESGGANYEQYF
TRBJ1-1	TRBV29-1	CSVTRAGANTEAFF
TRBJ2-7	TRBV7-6	CASSLTSGGPREQYF
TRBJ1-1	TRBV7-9	CATIDSVSEAFF
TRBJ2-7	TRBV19	CASSSYDRTYEQYF
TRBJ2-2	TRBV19	CASSIRGTTLNGGELFF
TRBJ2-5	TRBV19	CASSARDRGLETQYF
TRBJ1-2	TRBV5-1	CASSLEERNYGYTF
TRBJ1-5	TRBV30	CAWSRDTNQPQHF
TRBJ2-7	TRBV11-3	CASSLRQGGEQYF
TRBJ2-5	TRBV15	CATSRGRGGRQETQYF
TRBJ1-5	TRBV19	CASRRTWGDQPQHF
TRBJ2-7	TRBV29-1	CSVLRDREPYEQYF
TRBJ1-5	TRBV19	CASSFRDSPYQPQHF
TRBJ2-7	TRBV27	CASSLFRGPYEQYF
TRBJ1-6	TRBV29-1	CSVGEGALNSPLHF
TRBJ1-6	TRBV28	CASRQTGGNSPLHF
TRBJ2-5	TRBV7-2	CASSPQTGGEVYF